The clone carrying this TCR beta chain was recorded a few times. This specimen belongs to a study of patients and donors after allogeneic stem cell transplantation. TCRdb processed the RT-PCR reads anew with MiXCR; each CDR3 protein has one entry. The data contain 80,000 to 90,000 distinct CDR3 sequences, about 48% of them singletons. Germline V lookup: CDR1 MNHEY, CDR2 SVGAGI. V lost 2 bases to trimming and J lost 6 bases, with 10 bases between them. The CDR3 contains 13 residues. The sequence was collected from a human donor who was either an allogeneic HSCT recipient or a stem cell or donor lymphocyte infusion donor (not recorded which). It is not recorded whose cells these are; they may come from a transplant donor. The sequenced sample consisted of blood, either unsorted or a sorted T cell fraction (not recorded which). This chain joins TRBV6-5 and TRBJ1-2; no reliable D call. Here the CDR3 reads CASSYAYSDGYTF. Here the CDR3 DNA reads TGTGCCAGCAGTTACGCGTACAGCGATGGCTACACCTTC.